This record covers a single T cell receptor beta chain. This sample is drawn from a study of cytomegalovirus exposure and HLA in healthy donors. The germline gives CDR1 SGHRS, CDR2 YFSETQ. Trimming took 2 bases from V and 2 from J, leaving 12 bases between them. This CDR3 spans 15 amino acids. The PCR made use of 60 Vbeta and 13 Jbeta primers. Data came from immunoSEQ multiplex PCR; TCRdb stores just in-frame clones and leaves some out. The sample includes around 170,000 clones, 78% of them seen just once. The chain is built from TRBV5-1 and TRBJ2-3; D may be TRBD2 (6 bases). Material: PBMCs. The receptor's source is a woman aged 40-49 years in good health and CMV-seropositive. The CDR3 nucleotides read TGCGCCAGCAGCTTCACCGGGACTTTCACAGATACGCAGTATTTT. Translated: CASSFTGTFTDTQYF.